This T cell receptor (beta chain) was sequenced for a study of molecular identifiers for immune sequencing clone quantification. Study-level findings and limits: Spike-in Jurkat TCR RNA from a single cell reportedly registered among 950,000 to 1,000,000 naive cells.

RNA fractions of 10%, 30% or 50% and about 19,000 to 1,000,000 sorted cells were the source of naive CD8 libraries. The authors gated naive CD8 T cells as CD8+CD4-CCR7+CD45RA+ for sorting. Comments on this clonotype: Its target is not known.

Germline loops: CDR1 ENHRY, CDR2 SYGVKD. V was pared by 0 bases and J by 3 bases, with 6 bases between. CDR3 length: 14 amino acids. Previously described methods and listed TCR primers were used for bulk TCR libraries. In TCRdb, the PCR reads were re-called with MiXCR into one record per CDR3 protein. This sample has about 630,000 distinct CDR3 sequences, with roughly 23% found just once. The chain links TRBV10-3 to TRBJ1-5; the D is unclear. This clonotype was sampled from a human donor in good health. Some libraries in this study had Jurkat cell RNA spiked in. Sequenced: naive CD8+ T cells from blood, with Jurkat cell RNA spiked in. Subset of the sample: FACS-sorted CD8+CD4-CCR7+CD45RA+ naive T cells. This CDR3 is CAISESPDNQPQHF. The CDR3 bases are TGTGCCATCAGTGAGTCGCCAGACAATCAGCCCCAGCATTTT.